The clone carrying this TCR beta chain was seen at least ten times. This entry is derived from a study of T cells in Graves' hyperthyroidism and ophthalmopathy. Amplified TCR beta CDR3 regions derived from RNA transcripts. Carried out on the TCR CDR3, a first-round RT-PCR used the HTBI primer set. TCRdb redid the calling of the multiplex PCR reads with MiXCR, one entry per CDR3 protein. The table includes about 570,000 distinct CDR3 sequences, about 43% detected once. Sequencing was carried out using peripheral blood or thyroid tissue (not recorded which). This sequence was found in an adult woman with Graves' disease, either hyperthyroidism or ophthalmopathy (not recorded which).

CDR3 nucleotide sequence: TGCGCCAGCAGCCAATTCGAGGGTCAGCCCCAGCATTTT. Translating it yields CASSQFEGQPQHF. V gene TRBV4-1 combines with J gene TRBJ1-5; D unclear. Germline CDR1 and CDR2: MGHRA and YSYEKL. This CDR3 comprises 13 residues. V lost 2 bases to trimming and J lost 6 bases, with 8 bases between them.